A selection of T cell receptor beta chains follows, all from one sample in a study of T cells after posttransplantation cyclophosphamide. Sequencing was performed with immunoSEQ multiplex PCR; in TCRdb, only in-frame clones are kept and a portion is missing. The sample includes about 19,000 clones, almost 99% seen only once; the top ten take 0.16%. The material sequenced was naive CD4+ T cells sorted from PBMCs. These receptors were taken from a man aged 35 to 55 in good health, CMV-negative, and a related stem cell transplant donor. Both conserved end residues are part of each CDR3. The D gene is left open where the match is weak. Some rows mark clone size as missing; the rest say once, few, many or name a class of expanded clone.

V,size,D,J,CDR3,DNA
TRBV15,.,.,TRBJ2-5,CATREKQGIQETQYF,TGTGCCACCAGGGAAAAACAGGGTATTCAAGAGACCCAGTACTTC
TRBV30,.,.,TRBJ1-2,CAWKTLGYTF,TGTGCCTGGAAGACACTCGGCTACACCTTC
TRBV5-1,.,TRBD2,TRBJ2-1,CASSLGLAGGEQFF,TGCGCCAGCAGCTTGGGACTAGCGGGAGGTGAGCAGTTCTTC
TRBV7-2,.,.,TRBJ1-5,CASSPSGGNQPQHF,TGTGCCAGCAGCCCCAGCGGCGGCAATCAGCCCCAGCATTTT
TRBV6-6,once,TRBD1,TRBJ1-4,CASSYSQGGNEKLFF,TGTGCCAGCAGTTACTCCCAGGGGGGTAATGAAAAACTGTTTTTT
TRBV5-1,.,.,TRBJ2-5,CASTRTQETQYF,TGCGCCAGCACCCGGACTCAGGAGACCCAGTACTTC
TRBV6-5,once,.,TRBJ2-3,CASRFTGRRGDTQYF,TGTGCCAGCAGGTTTACTGGCAGGAGGGGAGATACGCAGTATTTT
TRBV5-4,.,.,TRBJ2-7,CASSLGTGVLGEQYF,TGTGCCAGCAGCTTGGGGACGGGAGTTTTAGGCGAGCAGTACTTC
TRBV6-6,.,.,TRBJ1-2,CASSPREGGNGYTF,TGTGCCAGCAGCCCCCGGGAGGGAGGGAACGGCTACACCTTC
TRBV7-9,.,.,TRBJ2-3,CASSSLTGGPDTQYF,TGTGCCAGCAGCTCGCTCACGGGGGGCCCAGATACGCAGTATTTT
TRBV2,.,.,TRBJ2-1,CASSRQEVNEQFF,TGTGCCAGCAGTAGGCAGGAGGTCAATGAGCAGTTCTTC
TRBV10-3,.,.,TRBJ1-5,CAISDSGSNQPQHF,TGTGCCATCAGTGACTCGGGAAGCAATCAGCCCCAGCATTTT
TRBV5-4,.,TRBD1,TRBJ1-1,CASSLRQGNTEAFF,TGTGCCAGCAGCTTAAGACAGGGGAACACTGAAGCTTTCTTT
TRBV27,once,.,TRBJ2-7,CASSFDITYEQYF,TGTGCCAGCAGTTTCGACATTACCTACGAGCAGTACTTC
TRBV4-1,.,TRBD2,TRBJ2-7,CASSQDRGTGGRGTSGSYEQYF,TGCGCCAGCAGCCAAGATAGAGGAACCGGTGGCCGCGGGACTAGCGGTTCCTACGAGCAGTACTTC
TRBV10-3,.,TRBD2,TRBJ2-1,CAISDSGASLNEQFF,TGTGCCATCAGTGATAGCGGGGCCTCCCTCAATGAGCAGTTCTTC
TRBV18,.,TRBD1,TRBJ2-3,CASRPAGGITDTQYF,TGTGCCAGCCGTCCGGCAGGGGGAATCACAGATACGCAGTATTTT
TRBV11-2,.,.,TRBJ1-1,CASSLGGGNTEAFF,TGTGCCAGCAGCTTAGGAGGGGGGAACACTGAAGCTTTCTTT
TRBV29-1,.,TRBD2,TRBJ2-7,CSVTVGREPYEQYF,TGCAGCGTAACCGTAGGGAGGGAACCCTACGAGCAGTACTTC
TRBV18,.,TRBD1,TRBJ2-7,CASSPGQFYEQYF,TGTGCCAGCTCACCGGGACAGTTCTACGAGCAGTACTTC
TRBV29-1,.,.,TRBJ1-2,CSVEEAATDGYTF,TGCAGCGTTGAAGAGGCCGCGACAGATGGCTACACCTTC
TRBV11-2,.,.,TRBJ2-7,CASSRSRVLGEQYF,TGTGCCAGCAGCCGCTCCCGGGTCTTAGGAGAGCAGTACTTC
TRBV27,once,.,TRBJ1-4,CASSPQVREKLFF,TGTGCCAGCAGTCCCCAGGTTCGTGAAAAACTGTTTTTT
TRBV21-1,.,.,TRBJ2-3,CASSKVWSSGRNADTQYF,TGTGCCAGCAGCAAAGTATGGTCTAGCGGGAGGAACGCAGATACGCAGTATTTT
TRBV6-1,.,TRBD1,TRBJ1-5,CASSRQGSNQPQHF,TGTGCCAGCAGTCGACAGGGGAGCAATCAGCCCCAGCATTTT
TRBV7-3,.,TRBD1,TRBJ1-1,CASSQQTGGDTEAFF,TGTGCCAGCAGCCAACAAACAGGGGGGGACACTGAAGCTTTCTTT
TRBV7-9,.,.,TRBJ2-1,CASSPSGAGYNEQFF,TGTGCCAGCAGCCCCTCTGGCGCAGGCTACAATGAGCAGTTCTTC
TRBV28,.,.,TRBJ2-3,CASSLIEGGYKDTQYF,TGTGCCAGCAGTTTAATCGAGGGAGGTTATAAAGATACGCAGTATTTT
TRBV11-2,.,TRBD2,TRBJ2-3,CASSSGFSGTTQYF,TGTGCCAGCAGCTCTGGCTTTAGCGGGACTACGCAGTATTTT
TRBV27,.,.,TRBJ2-5,CASSPPGLLSSETQYF,TGTGCCAGCAGTCCGCCGGGACTTCTGTCTTCAGAGACCCAGTACTTC
TRBV4-3,.,.,TRBJ2-3,CASSQVTRRTDTQYF,TGCGCCAGCAGCCAAGTAACGCGGCGGACAGATACGCAGTATTTT
TRBV28,.,.,TRBJ1-5,CASREGWRGNQPQHF,TGTGCCAGCAGAGAAGGCTGGAGAGGCAATCAGCCCCAGCATTTT
TRBV7-3,once,.,TRBJ2-1,CASSLGGPGAGNEQFF,TGTGCCAGCAGCTTAGGGGGACCGGGAGCAGGGAATGAGCAGTTCTTC
TRBV19,.,.,TRBJ2-3,CASSIVTPSTDTQYF,TGTGCCAGTAGTATAGTCACACCTAGCACAGATACGCAGTATTTT
TRBV11-3,.,TRBD2,TRBJ2-6,CASSLEGGGRAAGANVLTF,TGTGCCAGCAGCTTAGAAGGTGGCGGGAGGGCTGCTGGGGCCAACGTCCTGACTTTC
TRBV28,.,.,TRBJ1-5,CASLTGTKHQPQHF,TGTGCCAGCTTGACCGGGACAAAACATCAGCCCCAGCATTTT
TRBV18,.,TRBD1,TRBJ1-2,CASSPEGVQGASGYTF,TGTGCCAGCTCACCGGAGGGGGTACAGGGGGCTTCTGGCTACACCTTC
TRBV28,.,TRBD1,TRBJ1-2,CASRGQGIYGYTF,TGTGCCAGCCGGGGACAGGGCATTTACGGCTACACCTTC
TRBV7-8,.,TRBD1,TRBJ1-1,CASSLRDRGTEAFF,TGTGCCAGCAGCTTAAGGGACAGGGGCACTGAAGCTTTCTTT
TRBV6-4,.,.,TRBJ2-3,CASSGDTDTQYF,TGTGCCAGCAGTGGAGACACAGATACGCAGTATTTT
TRBV14,.,TRBD2,TRBJ2-1,CASTISGSSYNEQFF,TGTGCCAGTACCATTAGCGGGAGCTCCTACAATGAGCAGTTCTTC
TRBV6-1,.,TRBD1,TRBJ2-2,CASRTGGGGELFF,TGTGCCAGTCGGACAGGGGGCGGAGGGGAGCTGTTTTTT
TRBV5-1,.,.,TRBJ1-4,CASSLGVINEKLFF,TGCGCCAGCAGCTTGGGAGTGATTAATGAAAAACTGTTTTTT
TRBV6-1,once,TRBD2,TRBJ2-2,CASSAGSGRLNTGELFF,TGTGCCAGCAGTGCAGGGAGCGGGAGACTCAACACCGGGGAGCTGTTTTTT
TRBV18,.,TRBD2,TRBJ2-3,CASSPPRSGSFADTQYF,TGTGCCAGCTCACCACCGCGGAGCGGGAGCTTCGCAGATACGCAGTATTTT
TRBV28,.,TRBD1,TRBJ1-1,CASWDSYTEAFF,TGTGCCAGCTGGGACAGCTACACTGAAGCTTTCTTT
TRBV6-5,.,TRBD2,TRBJ2-3,CASTPLAGEADTQYF,TGTGCCAGCACCCCACTAGCGGGAGAGGCAGATACGCAGTATTTT
TRBV27,.,.,TRBJ2-7,CASSSPLRKTISEQYF,TGTGCCAGCAGTTCCCCTCTCAGGAAAACCATCTCCGAGCAGTACTTC
TRBV6-1,.,TRBD1,TRBJ1-4,CAATGTANEKLFF,TGTGCCGCCACCGGGACAGCTAATGAAAAACTGTTTTTT
TRBV28,.,TRBD2,TRBJ2-7,CASSSPGGLAGRTGEQYF,TGTGCCAGCAGTTCTCCCGGGGGACTAGCGGGTAGAACGGGGGAGCAGTACTTC
TRBV30,.,.,TRBJ1-1,CAWSLRQNTEAFF,TGTGCCTGGAGTCTCAGGCAGAACACTGAAGCTTTCTTT
TRBV18,.,TRBD2,TRBJ2-3,CASSTRTRGDTQYF,TGTGCCAGCTCTACCAGGACTAGAGGAGATACGCAGTATTTT
TRBV6-5,.,TRBD1,TRBJ1-2,CASSYRQGNGYTF,TGTGCCAGCAGTTACAGACAGGGAAATGGCTACACCTTC